This TCR beta chain was recorded in a study of shared clonotypes between healthy human individuals. Whole-study results and caveats: Large depth notwithstanding, sorted-subset sequencing proved incomplete by rarefaction. Sampling covered nothing but blood. Tissue TCR repertoires likely differ from those found in blood.

Deep-level settings were used for running the assay. It was roughly 210 ng DNA, approximately 30,000 T cell genomes, that sorted-subset replicate PCRs used. Sequenced by immunoSEQ multiplex PCR; TCRdb stores in-frame clones only, minus some. The sample includes fewer than 2.5 million clones, approximately 94% seen only once; the top ten take more than 0.35%. Trimming took off 7 bases at V and 4 bases at J, with 13 bases between the two ends. CDR1 is LNHDA, CDR2 SQIVND, per germline (reference sequence). The CDR3 runs to 14 residues. To note about this clone: The antigen is unknown.

The sequencing input was naive CD4+ T cells from PBMCs. The sample's subset: CD45RA+ positively selected. This TCR derives from a man younger than 35 in good health. Some clones in this sample may be carry-over from other donors' samples. V is TRBV19 and J is TRBJ2-2, with D perhaps TRBD1 (5 bases). The CDR3: CASIGHLGTGELFF. CDR3 in DNA: TGTGCCAGTATCGGACACCTGGGCACCGGGGAGCTGTTTTTT.